These 5 T cell receptor beta chains share one sample of origin, sequenced in a study of beta chain features in type 1 diabetes (dated by TCRdb to 2016 to 2018). The library was built by means of the immunoSEQ multiplex PCR assay. The High Capacity cDNA Reverse Transcription Kit was used to reverse transcribe all of the isolated RNA, meaning that expressed TCRB transcripts were what got sequenced. Imported from immuneACCESS, the table was reduced by TCRdb to in-frame sequences with V and J called. These copies leave out some clones; in studies compared against another copy, an unresolved V gene accounts for under half, and the cause of the remainder is not known. This sample gives some 300,000 clones in total; 7% to 9% of them show up just once. The ten biggest clones cover roughly 1% of the sample. Sequencing used central memory CD4+ T cells from blood. The receptor set was obtained from a woman aged 18 to 35 in good health.

This clone was found a few times. This chain connects TRBV28 to TRBJ2-3; either TRBD1 or TRBD2 may fit D (5 bases each). The V and J ends lost 5 bases and 6 bases respectively, with 15 bases between them. The V gene's germline CDR1 is MDHEN and CDR2 SYDVKM. The CDR3 sequence is 14 residues long. The CDR3 loop is CASSQTGTVDTQYF. The CDR3 DNA reads as TGTGCCAGCAGTCAAACCGGGACGGTCGATACGCAGTATTTT.

J is TRBJ2-1 and V is TRBV30, with 12 positions matching TRBD1. The CDR3 has 14 residues. Losses at the gene ends were 2 bases for V and 7 bases for J; bases not matched to a gene: 3. The germline V gene has CDR1 GTSNPN and CDR2 SVGIG (reference sequence). CDR3 coding DNA: TGTGCCTGGAGTTGGGGACAGGGGGCAAATGAGCAGTTCTTC. This codes for CAWSWGQGANEQFF.

The chain joins TRBV7-6 to TRBJ2-1; D is possibly TRBD2 (5 bases). V was cut by 4 bases and J by 2 bases, with 12 bases left in between. Germline CDR1 and CDR2: SGHVS and FNYEAQ. The CDR3 is made up of 15 amino acids. The CDR3 DNA reads as TGTGCCAGCAGCTCTCCGGGAACGGCCTACAATGAGCAGTTCTTC. It is translated as CASSSPGTAYNEQFF.

This clone was seen more than once but under ten times. The rearrangement uses TRBV20-1 and TRBJ2-7; D ambiguous. The CDR3 contains 10 residues. Germline V gives CDR1 DFQATT, CDR2 SNEGSKA (reference sequence). The CDR3 sequence: CTPGPYEQYV. CDR3 coding DNA: TGCACCCCGGGCCCCTACGAGCAGTACGTC.

The rearrangement links TRBV5-6 to TRBJ1-1; 8 nucleotides line up with TRBD1. V lost 4 bases to trimming and J lost 3 bases; unmatched junction nucleotides: 2. Per the germline V gene, CDR1 is SGHDT and CDR2 is YYEEEE. The CDR3 extends over 13 amino acids. CDR3 nucleotide sequence: TGTGCCAGCAGCGCGGACAGGGACACTGAAGCTTTCTTT. It specifies CASSADRDTEAFF.